This T cell receptor beta chain was profiled in a study of blood T cells in healthy people across ages. Through a sample-barcoded 5' primer and a J-beta primer mix, a second PCR was run for roughly 6 to 11 cycles. One entry per CDR3 protein results from TCRdb running MiXCR on the 5' RACE reads. The data contain about a million distinct CDR3 sequences, about 53% of them singletons. Trimming stripped 2 bases from V and 2 bases from J, with 13 bases between. This CDR3 has 17 residues. This receptor was identified in a woman aged 55-75 years in good health. The sample taken for sequencing was blood. J is TRBJ2-6 and V is TRBV23-1, with D perhaps matching TRBD1 (6 bases). Being an ORF, TRBV23-1 has a function that is uncertain. The CDR3, as DNA: TGCGCCAGCAGTCAAGCGGACAGCCAGCCTGGGGCCAACGTCCTGACTTTC. Translation: CASSQADSQPGANVLTF.